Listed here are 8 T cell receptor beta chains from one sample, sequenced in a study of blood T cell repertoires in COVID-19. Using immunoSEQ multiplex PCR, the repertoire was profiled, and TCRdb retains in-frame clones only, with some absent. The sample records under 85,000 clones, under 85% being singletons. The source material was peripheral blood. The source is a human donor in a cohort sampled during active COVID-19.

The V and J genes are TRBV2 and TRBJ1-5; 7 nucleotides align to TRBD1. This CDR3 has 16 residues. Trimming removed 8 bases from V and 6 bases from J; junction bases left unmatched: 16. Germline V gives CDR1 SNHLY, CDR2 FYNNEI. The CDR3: CASSLLRQGRSQPQHF. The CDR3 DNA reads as TGTGCCAGCTCCCTCCTTAGACAGGGTCGCAGTCAGCCCCAGCATTTT.

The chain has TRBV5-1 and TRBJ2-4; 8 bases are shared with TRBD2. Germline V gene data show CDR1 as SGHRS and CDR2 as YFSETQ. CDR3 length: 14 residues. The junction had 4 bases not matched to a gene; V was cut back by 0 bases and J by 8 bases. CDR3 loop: CASSLEGRGDIQYF. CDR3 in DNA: TGCGCCAGCAGCTTGGAAGGGCGGGGGGACATTCAGTACTTC.

The CDR3 coding sequence is TGTGCCAGCCGCAACAGGGGTGGCTACACCTTC. This encodes CASRNRGGYTF. The V and J genes are TRBV27 and TRBJ1-2; 7 bases match TRBD1. Germline CDR1 and CDR2: MNHEY and SMNVEV (reference sequence). The CDR3 extends over 11 amino acids. The V segment lost 8 bases and the J segment 7 bases; nucleotides outside the gene matches: 4.

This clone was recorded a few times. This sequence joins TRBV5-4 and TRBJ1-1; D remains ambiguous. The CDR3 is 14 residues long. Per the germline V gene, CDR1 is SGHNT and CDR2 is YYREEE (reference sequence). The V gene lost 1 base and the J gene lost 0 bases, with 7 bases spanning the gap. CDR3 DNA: TGTGCCAGCAGCTTGCCAGGATTGAACACTGAAGCTTTCTTT. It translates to CASSLPGLNTEAFF.

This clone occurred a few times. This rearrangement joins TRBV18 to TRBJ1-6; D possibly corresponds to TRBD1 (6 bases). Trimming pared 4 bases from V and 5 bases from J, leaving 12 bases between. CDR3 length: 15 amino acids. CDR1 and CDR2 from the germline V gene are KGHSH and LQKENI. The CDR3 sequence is CASSLQGLHNSPLHF. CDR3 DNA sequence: TGTGCCAGCTCACTGCAGGGGTTACATAATTCACCCCTCCACTTT.

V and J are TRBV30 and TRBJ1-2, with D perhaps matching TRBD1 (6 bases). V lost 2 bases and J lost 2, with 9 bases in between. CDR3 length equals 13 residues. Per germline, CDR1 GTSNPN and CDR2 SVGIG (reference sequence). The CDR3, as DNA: TGTGCCTGGAGTTCCGGACAGAACTATGGCTACACCTTC. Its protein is CAWSSGQNYGYTF. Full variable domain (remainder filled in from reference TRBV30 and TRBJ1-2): SQTIHQWPATLVQPVGSPLSLECTVEGTSNPNLYWYRQAAGRGLQLLFYSVGIGQISSEVPQNLSASRPQDRQFILSSKKLLLSDSGFYLCAWSSGQNYGYTFGSGTRLTVV.

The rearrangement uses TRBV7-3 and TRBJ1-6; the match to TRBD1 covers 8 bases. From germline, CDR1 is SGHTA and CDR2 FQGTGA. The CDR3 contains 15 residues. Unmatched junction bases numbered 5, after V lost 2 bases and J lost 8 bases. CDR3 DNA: TGTGCCAGCAGCTTATTATCACAGGGGGATTCACCCCTCCACTTT. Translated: CASSLLSQGDSPLHF. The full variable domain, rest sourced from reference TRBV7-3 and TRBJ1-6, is GAGVSQTPSNKVTEKGKYVELRCDPISGHTALYWYRQSLGQGPEFLIYFQGTGAADDSGLPNDRFFAVRPEGSVSTLKIQRTERGDSAVYLCASSLLSQGDSPLHFGNGTRLTVT.

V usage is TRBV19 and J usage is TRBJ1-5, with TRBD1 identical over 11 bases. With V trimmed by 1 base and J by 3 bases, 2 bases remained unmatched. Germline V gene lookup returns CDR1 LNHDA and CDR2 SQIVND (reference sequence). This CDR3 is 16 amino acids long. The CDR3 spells CASSIGDRGYNQPQHF. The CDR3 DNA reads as TGTGCCAGTAGTATAGGGGACAGGGGGTACAATCAGCCCCAGCATTTT.